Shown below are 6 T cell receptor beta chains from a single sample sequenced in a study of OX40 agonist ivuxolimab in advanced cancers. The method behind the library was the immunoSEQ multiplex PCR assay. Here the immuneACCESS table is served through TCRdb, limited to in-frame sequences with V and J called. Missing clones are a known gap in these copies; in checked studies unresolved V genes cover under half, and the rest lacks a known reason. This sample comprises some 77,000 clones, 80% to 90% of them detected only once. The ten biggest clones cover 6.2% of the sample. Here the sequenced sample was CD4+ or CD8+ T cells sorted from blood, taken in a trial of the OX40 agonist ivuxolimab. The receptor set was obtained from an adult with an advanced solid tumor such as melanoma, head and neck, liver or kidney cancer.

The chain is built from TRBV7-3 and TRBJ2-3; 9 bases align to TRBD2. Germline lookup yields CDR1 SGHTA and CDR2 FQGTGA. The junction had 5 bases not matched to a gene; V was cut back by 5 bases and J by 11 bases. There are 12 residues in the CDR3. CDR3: CASSATAGGQYF. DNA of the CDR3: TGTGCCAGCAGCGCCACAGCGGGGGGGCAGTATTTT.

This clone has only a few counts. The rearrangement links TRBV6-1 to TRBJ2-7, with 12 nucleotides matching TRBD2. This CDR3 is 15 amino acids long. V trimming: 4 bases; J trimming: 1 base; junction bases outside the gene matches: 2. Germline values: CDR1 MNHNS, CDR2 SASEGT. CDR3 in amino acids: CASSASGRVSYEQYF. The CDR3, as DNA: TGTGCCAGCAGTGCTAGCGGGAGGGTTTCCTACGAGCAGTACTTC.

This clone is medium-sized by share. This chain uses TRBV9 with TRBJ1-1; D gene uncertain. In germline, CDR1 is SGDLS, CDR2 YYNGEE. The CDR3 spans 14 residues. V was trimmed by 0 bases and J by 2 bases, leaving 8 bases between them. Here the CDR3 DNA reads TGTGCCAGCAGCGTAGAGCCGAGAAACACTGAAGCTTTCTTT. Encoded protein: CASSVEPRNTEAFF.

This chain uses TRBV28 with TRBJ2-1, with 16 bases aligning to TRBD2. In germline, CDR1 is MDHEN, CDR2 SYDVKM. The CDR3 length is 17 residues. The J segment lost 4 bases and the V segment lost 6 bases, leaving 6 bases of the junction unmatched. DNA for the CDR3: TGTGCCAGCAGCCTGGGACTAGCGGGGGGGCTTTACAATGAGCAGTTCTTC. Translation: CASSLGLAGGLYNEQFF.

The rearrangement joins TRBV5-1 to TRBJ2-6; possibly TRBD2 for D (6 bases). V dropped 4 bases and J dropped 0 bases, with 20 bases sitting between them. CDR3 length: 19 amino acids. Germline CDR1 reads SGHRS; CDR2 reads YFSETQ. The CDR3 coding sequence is TGCGCCAGCAGCCCCCATACCGGGGGACCAAGCTCTGGGGCCAACGTCCTGACTTTC. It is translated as CASSPHTGGPSSGANVLTF.

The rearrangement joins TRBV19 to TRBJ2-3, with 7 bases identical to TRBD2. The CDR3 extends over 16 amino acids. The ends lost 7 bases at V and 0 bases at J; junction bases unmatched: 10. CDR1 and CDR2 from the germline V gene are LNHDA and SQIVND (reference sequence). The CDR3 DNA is TGTGCCAGTACCCTGCGGTGGGGGGGTAGCACAGATACGCAGTATTTT. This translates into CASTLRWGGSTDTQYF.